Here is one T cell receptor (beta chain) with its context. The germline V gene encodes CDR1 MNHEY and CDR2 SVGAGI. The CDR3 has 15 amino acids. V lost 2 bases and J lost 8; bases outside the gene matches: 7. Generated by immunoSEQ multiplex PCR, the TCRdb table keeps only in-frame clones and is missing some. The table includes under 110,000 clones, approximately 96% detected once. The data were obtained in a study of technical replicates of blood from several donors. What was sequenced was T cells isolated from PBMCs. The origin of this receptor is a human donor in good health. The genes are TRBV6-5 and TRBJ2-2, with 8 bases that match TRBD1. The CDR3 is CASSYRDRGGGELFF. The CDR3 DNA follows: TGTGCCAGCAGTTACCGTGACAGGGGAGGTGGGGAGCTGTTTTTT.